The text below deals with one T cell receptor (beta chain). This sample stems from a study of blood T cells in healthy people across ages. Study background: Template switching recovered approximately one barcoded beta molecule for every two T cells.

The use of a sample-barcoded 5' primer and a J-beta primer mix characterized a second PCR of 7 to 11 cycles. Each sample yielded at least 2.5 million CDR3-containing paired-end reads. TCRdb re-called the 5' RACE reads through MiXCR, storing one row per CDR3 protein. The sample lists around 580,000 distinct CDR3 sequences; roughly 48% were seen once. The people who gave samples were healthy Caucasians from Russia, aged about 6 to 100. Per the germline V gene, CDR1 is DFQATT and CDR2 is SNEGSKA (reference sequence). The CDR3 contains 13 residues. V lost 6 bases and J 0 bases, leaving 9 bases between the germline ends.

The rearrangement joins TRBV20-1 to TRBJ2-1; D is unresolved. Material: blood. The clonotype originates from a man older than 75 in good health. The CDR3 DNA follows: TGCAGTGCGGGTAGTAGCTCCTACAATGAGCAGTTCTTC. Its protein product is CSAGSSSYNEQFF.